A selection of T cell receptor beta chains follows, all from one sample in a study of T cell responses to AZD1222 COVID-19 vaccine. TCRdb keeps only in-frame clones here, not all; method: immunoSEQ multiplex PCR. Of some 64,000 clones in the sample, roughly 89% are singletons; the top ten hold about 7%. Here the sequenced sample was peripheral blood, taken on day 0 of AZD1222 vaccination. Receptors originate from an adult in good health. The CDR3 runs from the conserved cysteine through the conserved F or W. The order of the fields is J gene, V gene, D gene, clone size, CDR3 protein, CDR3 DNA. The D gene is left open where the match is weak. Clone size appears in some rows only: once, few, many, or a class for an expanded clone.

TRBJ2-5	TRBV5-6	.	.	CASTSWQETQYF	TGTGCCAGCACCTCCTGGCAAGAGACCCAGTACTTC
TRBJ2-7	TRBV6-5	.	.	CASSYSQGHYEQYF	TGTGCCAGCAGTTACAGTCAGGGCCACTACGAGCAGTACTTC
TRBJ1-1	TRBV14	.	.	CASSPTMNSGAFF	TGTGCCAGCAGCCCTACCATGAACTCAGGGGCTTTCTTT
TRBJ2-1	TRBV3-1/TRBV3-2	TRBD2	.	CASSHQLAGVGNEQFF	TGTGCCAGCAGCCACCAACTAGCGGGGGTGGGCAATGAGCAGTTCTTC
TRBJ2-1	TRBV5-1	TRBD1	.	CASSSGQGVVNEQFF	TGCGCCAGCAGCTCGGGACAGGGGGTGGTCAATGAGCAGTTCTTC
TRBJ1-1	TRBV6-5	.	.	CASSYSGVSNTEAFF	TGTGCCAGCAGTTACTCGGGCGTTTCAAACACTGAAGCTTTCTTT
TRBJ2-7	TRBV4-1	.	.	CASSIRTDSYEQYF	TGCGCCAGCAGCATTCGGACGGACTCCTACGAGCAGTACTTC
TRBJ1-5	TRBV4-3	TRBD1	few	CASSQVGYRGNVDQPQHF	TGCGCCAGCAGCCAAGTGGGATACAGGGGGAATGTGGATCAGCCCCAGCATTTT
TRBJ1-2	TRBV19	TRBD1	.	CASSIKTEQGHGYTF	TGTGCCAGTAGTATTAAGACCGAACAGGGGCATGGCTACACCTTC
TRBJ2-2	TRBV7-2	TRBD2	.	CASSLLAGGELFF	TGTGCCAGCAGCTTACTAGCGGGGGGGGAGCTGTTTTTT
TRBJ1-2	TRBV7-9	TRBD1	once	CASSLSDREYGYTF	TGTGCCAGCAGCTTATCGGACAGGGAGTATGGCTACACCTTC
TRBJ2-1	TRBV5-4	TRBD2	.	CAITGGVYNEQFF	TGTGCCATTACGGGGGGAGTCTACAATGAGCAGTTCTTC
TRBJ1-6	TRBV7-2	TRBD1	.	CASSPRQGTVSPLHF	TGTGCCAGCAGCCCAAGACAGGGCACGGTTTCACCCCTCCACTTT
TRBJ2-2	TRBV10-2	.	.	CASSEGQNTGELFF	TGCGCCAGCAGTGAGGGACAGAACACCGGGGAGCTGTTTTTT
TRBJ2-7	TRBV7-2	TRBD1	.	CASSGTGTYEQYF	TGTGCCAGCAGCGGGACAGGAACCTACGAGCAGTACTTC
TRBJ2-1	TRBV7-2	.	.	CASSFGWGEQFF	TGTGCCAGCAGCTTTGGGTGGGGGGAGCAGTTCTTC
TRBJ2-3	TRBV6-4	TRBD2	.	CASSERAGESTDTQYF	TGTGCCAGCAGTGAGCGGGCGGGGGAGAGCACAGATACGCAGTATTTT
TRBJ2-3	TRBV19	.	once	CASSIKAGDTQYF	TGTGCCAGTAGTATTAAGGCAGGGGATACGCAGTATTTT
TRBJ1-6	TRBV14	.	.	CASSQYGEVVTSPLHF	TGTGCCAGCAGCCAATATGGGGAGGTAGTTACTTCACCCCTCCACTTT
TRBJ1-1	TRBV29-1	TRBD1	.	CSGGTDTEAFF	TGCAGCGGAGGGACAGACACTGAAGCTTTCTTT
TRBJ2-1	TRBV7-2	TRBD1	.	CASSLGGPGQVLVGEQFF	TGTGCCAGCAGCTTAGGAGGGCCGGGACAGGTCCTGGTTGGTGAGCAGTTCTTC
TRBJ2-2	TRBV19	.	.	CASSIRAGDPGELFF	TGTGCCAGTAGTATTCGGGCAGGTGATCCGGGGGAGCTGTTTTTT